This T cell receptor beta chain stems from a study of T cell responses to AZD1222 COVID-19 vaccine. Germline V gene sequence: CDR1 SQVTM, CDR2 ANQGSEA. The CDR3 contains 16 residues. V was trimmed by 4 bases and J by 7 bases, leaving 23 bases between them. The data were produced by immunoSEQ multiplex PCR, yet TCRdb's version contains in-frame clones alone and is incomplete. This sample has tens of thousands of clones, with just over 85% found just once. In regard to this clone: Its target is unknown.

Study-wide results and caveats: Only a handful of AZD1222 recipients were seropositive at baseline. Elevations in Spike-specific TCR breadth and depth followed administration of two AZD1222 doses. In all cases, repertoires were sampled only after the peak T cell response.

Pooled samples include second doses given at about 4 or 12 weeks. This clonotype was obtained from an adult who received the AZD1222 COVID-19 vaccine. This chain connects TRBV29-1 to TRBJ2-1; D may be TRBD1 or TRBD2 (5 bases each). The specimen comprised peripheral blood, sampled 28 days after the second AZD1222 dose. In DNA, the CDR3 is TGCAGCGTTGGGTGGGGGATCGACTCCCGCCGGAATGAGCAGTTCTTC. This encodes CSVGWGIDSRRNEQFF.